One and the same sample provided the 20 T cell receptor beta chains below, sequenced in a study of response to subunit inactivated influenza vaccine. One entry per CDR3 protein, called by TCRdb with MiXCR from the RT-PCR reads. The table shows some 550,000 distinct CDR3 sequences, with roughly a quarter occurring only once. This sample also appeared in a second study, on T cells expressing NK-cell markers. That paper notes: 5'RACE template switching with UMIs generated TCR beta cDNA.

The input for sequencing was CD4+ T cells sorted from PBMCs, taken approximately 13 days after vaccination. The receptors derive from a man aged 50 to 59 who received an inactivated influenza vaccine.

This clonotype was detected many times. This chain uses TRBV10-3 with TRBJ2-2; 7 positions match TRBD1. With V trimmed by 6 bases and J by 1 base, 5 bases remained unmatched. The CDR3 is made up of 15 amino acids. Germline values: CDR1 ENHRY, CDR2 SYGVKD. The CDR3 region is CAIRRQGLNTGELFF. The DNA for the CDR3 is TGTGCCATCAGACGACAGGGCTTGAACACCGGGGAGCTGTTTTTT.

This chain joins TRBV6-2 or TRBV6-3 and TRBJ2-1; unclear D gene. From germline, CDR1 is MNHEY and CDR2 SVGEGT. This CDR3 region has 16 residues. Between the trimmed V and J ends, which lost 5 bases and 0 bases, there was a span of 14 bases. CDR3 DNA: TGTGCCAGCAGTGCCCCGGGTCGGAGCTCCTACAATGAGCAGTTCTTC. Protein product: CASSAPGRSSYNEQFF.

The rearrangement uses TRBV20-1 and TRBJ2-7; possibly TRBD1 for D (6 bases). Looked up from germline, CDR1 is DFQATT and CDR2 is SNEGSKA (reference sequence). The CDR3 spans 14 residues. The V and J ends lost 0 bases and 7 bases respectively, with 16 bases between them. The CDR3: CSARDLQGTGEQYF. As DNA, the CDR3 is TGCAGTGCTAGAGATCTGCAGGGGACGGGGGAGCAGTACTTC.

This clonotype was detected a few times. The chain is built from TRBV12-3 or TRBV12-4 and TRBJ1-2, with D tentatively TRBD1 (5 bases). The CDR3 runs 14 residues. The V end lost 1 base, the J end lost 6 bases, and 12 bases lay between the germline ends. As DNA, the CDR3 is TGTGCCAGCAGTTTAGGTCAGGGCCGGGATGGCTACACCTTC. Protein sequence: CASSLGQGRDGYTF.

This clonotype was counted between two and nine times. The chain couples TRBV4-2 to TRBJ2-5; 9 bases match TRBD2. Looked up from germline, CDR1 is LGHNA and CDR2 is YNFKEQ. V lost 1 base, J lost 5 bases, and 5 bases stayed unmatched. The CDR3 is 15 residues long. CDR3 sequence (DNA): TGTGCCAGCAGCCAAGGCTCTAGCGGGGTCGAGACCCAGTACTTC. Protein: CASSQGSSGVETQYF.

The chain recombines TRBV28 with TRBJ2-2, with TRBD2 identical over 8 bases. The CDR3 loop spans 16 amino acids. Unmatched junction bases numbered 11, after V lost 7 bases and J lost 4 bases. CDR1 is MDHEN and CDR2 is SYDVKM in the germline V gene. This CDR3 reads CASIHGAGGLTGELFF. CDR3 in DNA: TGTGCCAGCATTCACGGCGCGGGGGGCCTCACCGGGGAGCTGTTTTTT.

On this clonotype: An end of the junction differs from the germline gene, which may be a read error. V and J are TRBV29-1 and TRBJ1-6; 7 bases are shared with TRBD1. The CDR3 has 13 residues. Germline values: CDR1 SQVTM, CDR2 ANQGSEA. The CDR3 bases are TGCAGCGTTAAAGACAGGGTAGGGTCACCCCTCCACTTT. The encoded protein is CSVKDRVGSPLHF. The entire variable domain, with the rest obtained from reference TRBV29-1 and TRBJ1-6, is as follows: SAVISQKPSRDICQRGTSLTIQCQVDSQVTMMFWYRQQPGQSLTLIATANQGSEATYESGFVIDKFPISRPNLTFSTLTVSNMSPEDSSIYLCSVKDRVGSPLHFGNGTRLTVT.

This clonotype has more than one count but fewer than ten. The genes are TRBV20-1 and TRBJ2-5; 7 bases match TRBD1. Germline CDR1 reads DFQATT; CDR2 reads SNEGSKA (reference sequence). The CDR3 has 13 residues. The V and J ends lost 6 bases and 4 bases, in that order; junction bases with no gene match: 8. The DNA for the CDR3 is TGCAGTGCCTTACAAACAGGGGTAGAGACCCAGTACTTC. The encoded protein is CSALQTGVETQYF.

This clonotype showed up just a few times. V and J are TRBV28 and TRBJ1-5; possible D gene TRBD1, 5 bases. The ends were cut back, 2 bases at V and 5 bases at J, with 10 bases in the middle. Germline V gene lookup returns CDR1 MDHEN and CDR2 SYDVKM. CDR3 length equals 14 residues. CDR3 protein: CASSLRGSHQPQHF. CDR3 in DNA: TGTGCCAGCAGTTTACGGGGGTCTCATCAGCCCCAGCATTTT.

The rearrangement joins TRBV21-1 to TRBJ2-7; whether TRBD1, the table's D call, matches the DNA was not checked. TRBV21-1 is a known pseudogene. The CDR3 runs 16 residues. The CDR3 loop reads CARQNPEDRGSYEQYF. In DNA form, the CDR3 reads TGTGCCAGACAAAACCCCGAGGACAGGGGGAGTTACGAGCAGTACTTC.

In its sample, this clonotype was seen a few times. This CDR3 is CASSAPLGEAFF. The CDR3 nucleotides are TGTGCCAGCAGTGCCCCCCTCGGGGAAGCTTTCTTT. The genes are TRBV2 and TRBJ1-1, with D hard to call. This CDR3 comprises 12 residues. Germline V CDR1 and CDR2: SNHLY, FYNNEI. V was clipped by 4 bases and J by 8 bases, with 11 bases between them.

The genes are TRBV20-1 and TRBJ2-1; D call uncertain. The CDR3 runs to 14 residues. The germline V gene has CDR1 DFQATT and CDR2 SNEGSKA (reference sequence). V lost 0 bases and J 8 bases, leaving 14 bases between the germline ends. This chain's CDR3 is CSARDPLAGDEQFF. The CDR3 DNA follows: TGCAGTGCTAGAGATCCCCTCGCCGGAGATGAGCAGTTCTTC.

V and J are TRBV5-1 and TRBJ2-3; perhaps TRBD1 as D (5 bases). V lost 4 bases, J lost 6 bases, and 18 bases lay in between. The CDR3 loop spans 15 amino acids. The germline V gene encodes CDR1 SGHRS and CDR2 YFSETQ. CDR3 sequence (DNA): TGCGCCAGCAGCCCGACCAGGGCAGACAAGGATACGCAGTATTTT. Its protein is CASSPTRADKDTQYF.

This sequence joins TRBV6-2 or TRBV6-3 and TRBJ2-7; D not resolved. CDR1 is MNHEY and CDR2 is SVGEGT in the germline V gene. The V and J ends lost 5 bases and 7 bases respectively, with 6 bases between them. This CDR3 is 10 amino acids long. DNA for the CDR3: TGTGCCAGCAGTAAAGGGGAGCAGTACTTC. Protein product: CASSKGEQYF.

This clonotype came up a few times. V and J are TRBV6-5 and TRBJ2-1, with D perhaps TRBD2 (6 bases). CDR1 is MNHEY, CDR2 SVGAGI, per germline. Trimming took off 3 bases at V and 7 bases at J, with 16 bases between the two ends. The CDR3 runs to 15 residues. The CDR3 here is CASSYRWTGVNEQFF. The CDR3 DNA reads as TGTGCCAGCAGTTATCGGTGGACGGGGGTTAATGAGCAGTTCTTC.

The chain uses TRBV9 and TRBJ2-5; no definite D call. Germline V gene data show CDR1 as SGDLS and CDR2 as YYNGEE. CDR3 length: 13 residues. Trimming pared 3 bases from V and 1 base from J, leaving 7 bases between. CDR3 DNA sequence: TGTGCCAGCAGCGCAGGTAGCCAAGAGACCCAGTACTTC. This encodes CASSAGSQETQYF.

The V and J genes are TRBV12-3 or TRBV12-4 and TRBJ2-7; 8 bases are shared with TRBD1. V lost 4 bases and J lost 5; bases outside the gene matches: 19. The CDR3 runs 18 residues. The CDR3 sequence: CASSSPHTRQGRRDEQYF. The CDR3 nucleotides are TGTGCCAGCAGTTCCCCACACACCCGACAGGGGAGAAGGGACGAGCAGTACTTC.

This clonotype has more than one count but fewer than ten. This chain connects TRBV3-1 to TRBJ2-3; D is uncertain. The CDR3 consists of 15 residues. Germline values: CDR1 LGHDT, CDR2 YNNKEL (reference sequence). V was pared by 0 bases and J by 1 base, with 8 bases between. The CDR3 DNA is TGTGCCAGCAGCCAAGAGGGCGGACGCACAGATACGCAGTATTTT. Translating it yields CASSQEGGRTDTQYF.

The rearrangement uses TRBV11-3 and TRBJ2-5; TRBD2 agrees at 8 bases. J lost 2 bases, V lost 5 bases, and 7 bases had no gene match. CDR1 SGHNT and CDR2 YENEEA come from the germline V gene. CDR3 length: 15 amino acids. CDR3 DNA: TGTGCCAGCAGCAGAACCGGGACTAGGCAAGAGACCCAGTACTTC. Translation: CASSRTGTRQETQYF.

The CDR3 DNA reads as TGCGCCAGCAGCTTGGACAGGGGGCAAGCGGGATACGAGCAGTACTTC. Protein product: CASSLDRGQAGYEQYF. The chain has TRBV5-1 and TRBJ2-7; TRBD1 aligns across 9 bases. The CDR3 extends over 16 amino acids. Trimming cost V 0 bases and J 4 bases; bases outside gene matches: 8. CDR1 and CDR2 (germline): SGHRS, YFSETQ.